The 20 T cell receptor beta chains below come from one sample, sequenced in a study of response to subunit inactivated influenza vaccine. TCRdb ran MiXCR on the RT-PCR reads and lists one entry per CDR3 protein. The top ten clones hold roughly 10% of a sample with 800,000 or so distinct CDR3 sequences, less than 25% of them seen once. Sequenced material: PBMCs from blood, taken 4 to 6 days after vaccination. Receptors were obtained from a man between 45 and 60 years old who received an inactivated influenza vaccine.

The chain links TRBV4-3 to TRBJ2-3; perhaps TRBD2 as D (5 bases). This CDR3 comprises 19 residues. The germline CDR1 and CDR2 sequences are LGHNA and YSLEER. Deletions cut 0 bases from V and 5 bases from J, with 24 bases between. The CDR3 DNA reads as TGCGCCAGCAGCCAAGAAGCGGCTAGCTTTGCGGGCAGTCAAGATACGCAGTATTTT. Amino acids: CASSQEAASFAGSQDTQYF.

This clonotype appeared a few times. The chain links TRBV20-1 to TRBJ1-1; D remains unclear. Germline CDR1 is DFQATT and CDR2 is SNEGSKA (reference sequence). The V end lost 0 bases, the J end lost 8 bases, and 13 bases lay between the germline ends. The CDR3 sequence is 13 residues long. This CDR3 reads CSARDPLVLEAFF. The CDR3 region has the DNA TGCAGTGCTAGAGATCCTTTGGTCTTGGAAGCTTTCTTT.

The table lists this clonotype with a count of one. This chain links TRBV20-1 with TRBJ1-4, with 10 bases lining up with TRBD1. Germline-derived CDR1 and CDR2 are DFQATT and SNEGSKA (reference sequence). With V trimmed by 0 bases and J by 5 bases, 12 bases remained unmatched. The CDR3 is 18 residues long. The CDR3 region has the DNA TGCAGTGCTAGAGAGCGCCCGGGACAGGGGAGGTTGAATGAAAAACTGTTTTTT. Its translation is CSARERPGQGRLNEKLFF.

The chain combines TRBV5-1 with TRBJ2-1, with 11 positions matching TRBD2. The junction had 4 bases not matched to a gene; V was cut back by 0 bases and J by 11 bases. This CDR3 comprises 14 residues. Looked up from germline, CDR1 is SGHRS and CDR2 is YFSETQ. CDR3 sequence: CASSLELAGAQQFF. The CDR3 bases are TGCGCCAGCAGCTTGGAACTAGCGGGAGCGCAGCAGTTCTTC.

This clonotype was counted a few times. The chain recombines TRBV24-1 with TRBJ2-7; D gene uncertain. V lost 4 bases to trimming and J lost 5 bases, with 11 bases between them. This CDR3 comprises 13 residues. Germline V gives CDR1 KGHDR, CDR2 SFDVKD. The CDR3 region has the DNA TGTGCCACCAGTGACGGCCAAGTGGACGAGCAGTACTTC. This sequence encodes CATSDGQVDEQYF.

There are a few counts of this clonotype. V gene TRBV2 combines with J gene TRBJ2-7; D is undetermined. Germline lookup yields CDR1 SNHLY and CDR2 FYNNEI. The CDR3 sequence is 12 residues long. The V end lost 4 bases, the J end lost 3 bases, and 7 bases lay between the germline ends. The chain's CDR3 is CASSVALYEQYF. Written as DNA, the CDR3 is TGTGCCAGCAGTGTTGCCCTCTACGAGCAGTACTTC.

On this clonotype itself: A read error may explain this, as a much larger clone is one base away. This chain uses TRBV5-1 with TRBJ1-1, with a tentative D call TRBD1 (6 bases). The ends were cut back, 0 bases at V and 7 bases at J, with 16 bases in the middle. There are 15 residues in the CDR3. Germline V gene lookup returns CDR1 SGHRS and CDR2 YFSETQ. This CDR3 is CASSLEEQGEDEAFF. The CDR3 DNA reads TGCGCCAGCAGCTTGGAAGAACAGGGCGAGGATGAAGCTTTCTTT.

There are a few counts of this clonotype. This chain uses TRBV7-2 with TRBJ2-3; 7 bases map to TRBD1. Germline CDR1 reads SGHTA; CDR2 reads FQGNSA. The V segment lost 2 bases and the J segment 5 bases; nucleotides outside the gene matches: 4. The CDR3 spans 14 residues. In nucleotides, the CDR3 is TGTGCCAGCAGCTTAATAGGGGGCGTAGATACGCAGTATTTT. Encoded protein: CASSLIGGVDTQYF.

This chain connects TRBV29-1 to TRBJ2-5; the D call may be TRBD1 or TRBD2 (5 bases each). This CDR3 has 11 amino acids. V was pared by 6 bases and J by 4 bases, with 9 bases between. Germline-derived CDR1 and CDR2 are SQVTM and ANQGSEA. The CDR3 DNA sequence: TGCAGCGTCCAGGGAGTAGAGACCCAGTACTTC. This sequence encodes CSVQGVETQYF. The complete variable domain, with remaining parts taken from reference TRBV29-1 and TRBJ2-5, reads SAVISQKPSRDICQRGTSLTIQCQVDSQVTMMFWYRQQPGQSLTLIATANQGSEATYESGFVIDKFPISRPNLTFSTLTVSNMSPEDSSIYLCSVQGVETQYFGPGTRLLVL.

This chain uses TRBV20-1 with TRBJ1-5; D unclear. CDR3 length: 13 amino acids. With 5 bases removed from V and 3 bases from J, the gap between germline ends came to 11 bases. Germline-derived CDR1 and CDR2 are DFQATT and SNEGSKA (reference sequence). CDR3 sequence (DNA): TGCAGTGCTTGGACTGGTTACAATCAGCCCCAGCATTTT. Protein product: CSAWTGYNQPQHF.

This clonotype was seen only once. This chain links TRBV4-2 with TRBJ2-7, with D uncertain. CDR3 length: 15 residues. The germline V gene encodes CDR1 LGHNA and CDR2 YNFKEQ. With 1 base removed from V and 0 bases from J, the gap between germline ends came to 10 bases. The CDR3 DNA is TGTGCCAGCAGCCAAGCCGGGTCGATCTCCTACGAGCAGTACTTC. As protein: CASSQAGSISYEQYF.

This chain uses TRBV25-1 with TRBJ2-7; 10 nucleotides align to TRBD1. CDR1 MGHDK and CDR2 SYGVNS come from the germline V gene. The CDR3 length is 15 residues. Trimming at V came to 3 bases and at J to 4 bases, leaving 6 bases not matched to a gene. CDR3 sequence (DNA): TGTGCCAGCAGTGACCCGACAGGGGGCATTTACGAGCAGTACTTC. This codes for CASSDPTGGIYEQYF.

This chain connects TRBV7-2 to TRBJ1-5; 7 positions match TRBD1. The CDR3 runs to 15 residues. Germline V lookup: CDR1 SGHTA, CDR2 FQGNSA. J lost 3 bases, V lost 1 base, and 3 bases had no gene match. The CDR3 spells CASSLVGGANQPQHF. In nucleotides, the CDR3 is TGTGCCAGCAGCTTAGTAGGGGGCGCCAATCAGCCCCAGCATTTT.

Only a few counts were recorded for this clonotype. J is TRBJ2-1 and V is TRBV12-3 or TRBV12-4; weak D call: TRBD1 (6 bases). V lost 2 bases and J 3 bases, leaving 11 bases between the germline ends. The length of the CDR3 is 15 residues. The CDR3 DNA sequence: TGTGCCAGCAGTTTAACCGGGACATTCTACAATGAGCAGTTCTTC. Protein sequence: CASSLTGTFYNEQFF.

The chain couples TRBV12-3 or TRBV12-4 to TRBJ2-5; D gene ambiguous. The ends were cut back, 7 bases at V and 3 bases at J, with 12 bases in the middle. This CDR3 has 13 residues. CDR3 sequence: CASKGWEEETQYF. As DNA, the CDR3 is TGTGCCAGCAAAGGGTGGGAAGAAGAGACCCAGTACTTC.

As for this clonotype: One base away lies a much larger clone, so this may be a sequencing read error. The V gene is TRBV12-3 or TRBV12-4, the J gene TRBJ2-1; 9 positions match TRBD1. This CDR3 is 15 amino acids long. DNA of the CDR3: TGTGCCAGCAGAATGGACAGGGGCCTCTACAATGAGCAGGTCTTC. This gives the protein CASRMDRGLYNEQVF.

This clonotype was found a few times. The V gene is TRBV6-5, the J gene TRBJ2-2; D is undetermined. The germline CDR1 and CDR2 sequences are MNHEY and SVGAGI. The V and J ends lost 0 bases and 0 bases respectively, with 8 bases between them. This CDR3 is 16 amino acids long. The DNA for the CDR3 is TGTGCCAGCAGTTACTCGGCGACACCGAACACCGGGGAGCTGTTTTTT. It encodes CASSYSATPNTGELFF.

At least ten counts were recorded for this clonotype. V and J are TRBV12-3 or TRBV12-4 and TRBJ1-2; D not resolved. The CDR3 runs 11 residues. The V gene lost 5 bases and the J gene lost 7 bases, with 8 bases spanning the gap. In nucleotides, the CDR3 is TGTGCCAGCAGTCACGGGCGTGGCTACACCTTC. Translated, it gives CASSHGRGYTF.

The rearrangement joins TRBV3-1 to TRBJ2-2; D is perhaps TRBD2 (6 bases). V lost 6 bases to trimming and J lost 6 bases, with 23 bases between them. The CDR3 covers 17 residues. CDR1 LGHDT and CDR2 YNNKEL come from the germline V gene (reference sequence). This chain's CDR3 is CASRSALTSRPSGELFF. The CDR3 DNA follows: TGTGCCAGCAGAAGCGCCCTGACTAGTCGTCCGTCCGGGGAGCTGTTTTTT.

This clonotype has just a few counts. V gene TRBV4-3 combines with J gene TRBJ2-7, with a tentative D call TRBD1 (6 bases). CDR3 length: 16 residues. Between the trimmed V and J ends, which lost 2 bases and 2 bases, there was a span of 16 bases. Germline CDR1 and CDR2: LGHNA and YSLEER. For the CDR3, the DNA is TGCGCCAGCAGCCAATCCGGCTTCGAGGGGGCCTACGAGCAGTACTTC. Translated, it gives CASSQSGFEGAYEQYF.